This section outlines one T cell receptor (beta chain) sequence together with its context. Antigen unknown. This specimen comes from a study of T-cell reconstitution after alpha-beta-depleted transplantation in children. Broader study findings: Recipient T cells and thymic progenitors that survived gave rise to the high TCRbeta diversity observed at day 60 in some patients. In patients about two months after transplant, alpha-beta T cells reportedly arose from several hundred expanded graft clones. One year after transplant, T-cell counts and diversity came mostly from newly produced T cells.

Trimming left V 3 bases short and J 0 bases short, with 7 bases between. CDR1 is MRHNA and CDR2 is SNTAGT in the germline V gene. This CDR3 spans 14 amino acids. The authors prepared the TCRbeta library with unique molecular identifiers. One entry per CDR3 protein, called by TCRdb with MiXCR from the PCR reads. The sample lists 400,000 to 450,000 distinct CDR3 sequences, roughly 44% seen once, with around 29% in the top ten. J is TRBJ2-3 and V is TRBV6-4; D is unclear. The input for sequencing was PBMCs, taken before TCRalphabeta/CD19-depleted stem cell transplant. This TCR derives from a girl aged 2 to 9 with aplastic anemia, due to receive a stem cell transplant. The CDR3 sequence: CASSEASSTDTQYF. The CDR3 DNA is TGTGCCAGCAGTGAGGCCTCTAGCACAGATACGCAGTATTTT.